This TCR beta chain was retrieved from a study of blood T cell repertoires in COVID-19. Study-level background: Sources were T cells, B-cell-depleted T cells, or PBMCs; the material itself was cDNA or gDNA.

Authors' processing steps: Reference gene primer amplification gave estimated nucleated cell counts. Profiling relied on immunoSEQ multiplex PCR, and the TCRdb table lists in-frame clones only, not all of them. The V and J calls and clone size were taken over from that table, and D and trimming were inferred from the DNA. The data show about 73,000 clones, with approximately 84% seen just once and 25% to 30% held by the top ten. This CDR3 is built from 15 residues. Germline CDR1 MNHEY, CDR2 SVGAGI. With 3 bases removed from V and 4 bases from J, the gap between germline ends came to 15 bases. The chain joins TRBV6-5 to TRBJ2-5; D possibly corresponds to TRBD1 (5 bases). The sequence derives from a human donor in a cohort sampled during active COVID-19. What was sequenced was peripheral blood. This CDR3 is CASSYTGRGRETQYF. The CDR3 region has the DNA TGTGCCAGCAGTTATACAGGACGAGGAAGAGAGACCCAGTACTTC.